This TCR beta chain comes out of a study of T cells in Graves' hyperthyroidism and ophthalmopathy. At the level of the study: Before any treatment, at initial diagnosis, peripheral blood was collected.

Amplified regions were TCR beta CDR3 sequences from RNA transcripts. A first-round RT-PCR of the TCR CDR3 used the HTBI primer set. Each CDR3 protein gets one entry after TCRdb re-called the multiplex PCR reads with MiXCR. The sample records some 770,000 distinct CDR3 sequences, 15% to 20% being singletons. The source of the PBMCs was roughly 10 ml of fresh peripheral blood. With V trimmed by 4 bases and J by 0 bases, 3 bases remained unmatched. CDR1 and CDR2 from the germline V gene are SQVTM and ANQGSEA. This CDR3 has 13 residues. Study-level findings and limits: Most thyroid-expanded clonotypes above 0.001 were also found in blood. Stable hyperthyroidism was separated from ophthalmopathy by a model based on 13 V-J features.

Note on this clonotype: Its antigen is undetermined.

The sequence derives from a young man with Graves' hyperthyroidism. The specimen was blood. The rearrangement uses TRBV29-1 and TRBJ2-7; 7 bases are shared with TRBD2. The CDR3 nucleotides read TGCAGCGTTGGCGGCGGGAGCTCCTACGAGCAGTACTTC. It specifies CSVGGGSSYEQYF.